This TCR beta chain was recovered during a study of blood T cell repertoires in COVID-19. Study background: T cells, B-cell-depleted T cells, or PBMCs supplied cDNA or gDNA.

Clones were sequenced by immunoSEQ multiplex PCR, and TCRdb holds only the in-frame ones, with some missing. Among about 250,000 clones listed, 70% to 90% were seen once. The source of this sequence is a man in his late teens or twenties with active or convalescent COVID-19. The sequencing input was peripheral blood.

The CDR3 spells CASSPYVVGNEKLFF. In nucleotides, the CDR3 is TGTGCCAGCAGCCCCTATGTAGTCGGTAATGAAAAACTGTTTTTT. This chain connects TRBV7-6 to TRBJ1-4; D is unresolved. Per germline, CDR1 SGHVS and CDR2 FNYEAQ. This CDR3 comprises 15 residues. V was pared by 5 bases and J by 4 bases, with 14 bases between.